Below, 31 T cell receptor beta chains from the same sample are listed, as sequenced in a study of cytomegalovirus exposure and HLA in healthy donors. The PCR employed 60 Vbeta primers together with 13 Jbeta primers. Method: immunoSEQ multiplex PCR; TCRdb's copy keeps in-frame clones and lacks some. The sample consists of about 120,000 clones, more than 60% of them appearing once. Sequenced: PBMCs. Receptors originate from a woman aged 40-49 years in good health and CMV-seropositive.

V is TRBV29-1 and J is TRBJ2-5; 7 positions match TRBD1. The CDR3 runs to 13 residues. Trimming took 4 bases from V and 4 from J; bases not matched to a gene: 6. Germline loops: CDR1 SQVTM, CDR2 ANQGSEA. CDR3 amino acids: CSVGDRARETQYF. The DNA of the CDR3 is TGCAGCGTTGGCGACAGGGCCCGAGAGACCCAGTACTTC.

V is TRBV21-1 and J is TRBJ2-7; the table calls TRBD2, which could not be checked here. TRBV21-1 represents a pseudogene. The CDR3 is 15 residues long. CDR3 region: CASSARTTSSYEQYF. CDR3 DNA: TGTGCCAGCAGCGCCCGCACGACTAGCTCCTACGAGCAGTACTTC.

J is TRBJ1-5 and V is TRBV5-1, with 9 positions matching TRBD1. CDR3 length: 16 residues. V trimming: 0 bases; J trimming: 4 bases; junction bases outside the gene matches: 5. Germline CDR1 reads SGHRS; CDR2 reads YFSETQ. CDR3 DNA: TGCGCCAGCAGCTTGGATCCGGGACAGGGTAATCAGCCCCAGCATTTT. Its protein is CASSLDPGQGNQPQHF.

The chain links TRBV5-4 to TRBJ1-4; 9 nucleotides match TRBD1. Germline CDR1 and CDR2: SGHNT and YYREEE (reference sequence). V shed 4 bases and J 8 bases; nucleotides not matched to a gene: 9. This CDR3 contains 15 residues. The CDR3 sequence: CASSGGQGQEEKLFF. CDR3 coding DNA: TGTGCCAGCAGCGGGGGACAGGGCCAGGAAGAAAAACTGTTTTTT.

This clone appeared once. The genes are TRBV29-1 and TRBJ2-7; TRBD1 aligns across 7 bases. This CDR3 has 15 residues. The V gene's germline CDR1 is SQVTM and CDR2 ANQGSEA. The trim removed 6 bases at V and 5 bases at J, leaving 16 bases unmatched. CDR3 loop: CSVESTGQGFNEQYF. In DNA form, the CDR3 reads TGCAGCGTAGAATCGACAGGGCAGGGGTTCAACGAGCAGTACTTC.

In its sample, this clone was seen once. V gene TRBV6-1 combines with J gene TRBJ1-5; D gene ambiguous. Germline CDR1 MNHNS, CDR2 SASEGT. The CDR3 runs to 13 residues. V lost 0 bases, J lost 7 bases, and 7 bases lay in between. The CDR3: CASSEAAIQPQHF. The CDR3 coding sequence is TGTGCCAGCAGTGAAGCGGCAATCCAGCCCCAGCATTTT.

With regard to this clone: Other DNA sequences of this sample code for an identical CDR3. This rearrangement joins TRBV6-5 to TRBJ1-6; D gene uncertain. In germline, CDR1 is MNHEY, CDR2 SVGAGI. The CDR3 is made up of 12 amino acids. The V and J ends lost 6 bases and 6 bases respectively, with 6 bases between them. The DNA for the CDR3 is TGTGCCAGCAGGCAGGCTAATTCACCCCTCCACTTT. This translates into CASRQANSPLHF.

In regard to this clone: Other DNA sequences in the same sample also yield this CDR3. This chain links TRBV19 with TRBJ2-3, with 9 bases identical to TRBD2. Germline V gives CDR1 LNHDA, CDR2 SQIVND (reference sequence). V dropped 6 bases and J dropped 0; count of bases not matched to a gene: 1. The CDR3 consists of 14 residues. This CDR3 reads CASRTSGSTDTQYF. In DNA form, the CDR3 reads TGTGCCAGTAGGACTAGCGGCAGCACAGATACGCAGTATTTT.

The chain recombines TRBV2 with TRBJ1-6; D may be TRBD1 (6 bases). This CDR3 is built from 15 residues. Germline V lookup: CDR1 SNHLY, CDR2 FYNNEI. V shed 6 bases and J shed 4 bases, with 13 bases lying between them. The CDR3 DNA reads TGTGCCAGCAGCCTGGACAGTCTTTATAATTCACCCCTCCACTTT. The encoded protein is CASSLDSLYNSPLHF.

V and J are TRBV4-2 and TRBJ2-7, with TRBD2 matching over 13 bases. V shed 6 bases, J shed 2 bases, and the junction held 4 bases outside the gene matches. The CDR3 has 15 amino acids. The germline gives CDR1 LGHNA, CDR2 YNFKEQ. This CDR3 is CASRLGLAGAYEQYF. For the CDR3, the DNA is TGTGCCAGCAGACTCGGACTAGCGGGGGCCTACGAGCAGTACTTC.

The chain combines TRBV7-2 with TRBJ2-3; D is ambiguous. The V gene's germline CDR1 is SGHTA and CDR2 FQGNSA. V lost 2 bases to trimming and J lost 0 bases, with 12 bases between them. There are 16 residues in the CDR3. CDR3 sequence reads: CASSLIGLASTDTQYF. The CDR3, as DNA: TGTGCCAGCAGCTTAATCGGGTTAGCTAGCACAGATACGCAGTATTTT.

As concerns this clone: The junction does not match germline at one end; this may be a read error. CDR3 sequence (DNA): TGTGCCAGCACCTTAGACTTCGGGAGACATAATGAGCAGTTCTTC. It yields the protein CASTLDFGRHNEQFF. This chain uses TRBV11-2 with TRBJ2-1; possibly TRBD2 for D (6 bases). CDR3 length: 15 amino acids. Looked up from germline, CDR1 is SGHAT and CDR2 is FQNNGV.

In the case of this clone: This CDR3 is also generated by other DNA sequences in the sample. J is TRBJ1-1 and V is TRBV19; 11 nucleotides line up with TRBD1. CDR1 and CDR2 from the germline V gene are LNHDA and SQIVND (reference sequence). V shed 3 bases, J shed 5 bases, and the junction held 2 bases outside the gene matches. The CDR3 sequence is 14 residues long. CDR3 DNA: TGTGCCAGTAGTATCGGACAGGGGGCGACTGAAGCTTTCTTT. Residues: CASSIGQGATEAFF.

This chain joins TRBV5-4 and TRBJ2-5, with a possible D match to TRBD1 (5 bases). Gene TRBJ2-7 matches the end of the DNA better, so the J call may be wrong. Per germline, CDR1 SGHNT and CDR2 YYREEE (reference sequence). The CDR3 loop spans 13 amino acids. Written as DNA, the CDR3 is TGTGCCAGCAGCGCTCAGGGTCCCTACGAGCAGTACTTC. Amino acid sequence: CASSAQGPYEQYF.

This clone has only one observation. This chain links TRBV7-9 with TRBJ1-3, with a tentative D call TRBD1 (5 bases). The V end was cut by 0 bases, the J end by 2 bases, with 8 bases between. The germline CDR1 and CDR2 sequences are SEHNR and FQNEAQ (reference sequence). The CDR3 runs to 15 residues. CDR3 loop: CASSLAAGPGNTIYF. The CDR3 DNA is TGTGCCAGCAGCTTAGCTGCGGGGCCTGGAAACACCATATATTTT. Combining the CDR3 with reference TRBV7-9 and TRBJ1-3 gives the whole variable domain DTGVSQNPRHKITKRGQNVTFRCDPISEHNRLYWYRQTLGQGPEFLTYFQNEAQLEKSRLLSDRFSAERPKGSFSTLEIQRTEQGDSAMYLCASSLAAGPGNTIYFGEGSWLTVV.

Note on this clone: The sample carries other DNA sequences with the same CDR3. CDR3 sequence: CASSLGLAGDEQFF. The CDR3 coding sequence is TGCGCCAGCAGCTTAGGACTAGCGGGAGATGAGCAGTTCTTC. V is TRBV5-1 and J is TRBJ2-1; TRBD2 aligns across 13 bases. Germline CDR1 and CDR2: SGHRS and YFSETQ. The V and J ends lost 2 bases and 8 bases, in that order; junction bases with no gene match: 1. The CDR3 covers 14 residues.

About this clone: Other nucleotide sequences in the sample specify the same CDR3. V usage is TRBV5-1 and J usage is TRBJ2-1; TRBD2 matches at 14 bases. The CDR3 runs 16 residues. Germline V gives CDR1 SGHRS, CDR2 YFSETQ. The ends lost 7 bases at V and 4 bases at J; junction bases unmatched: 7. The CDR3 region is CASSRTSGGTYNEQFF. The CDR3 DNA is TGCGCCAGCTCTCGGACTAGCGGGGGGACATACAATGAGCAGTTCTTC. The full variable domain, its missing parts supplied by reference TRBV5-1 and TRBJ2-1, is KAGVTQTPRYLIKTRGQQVTLSCSPISGHRSVSWYQQTPGQGLQFLFEYFSETQRNKGNFPGRFSGRQFSNSRSEMNVSTLELGDSALYLCASSRTSGGTYNEQFFGPGTRLTVL.

This clone appeared a few times. An end of the junction differs from the germline gene, which may be a read error. The V and J genes are TRBV7-7 and TRBJ2-2; TRBD2 is a possible D gene (5 bases). The germline V gene has CDR1 SSHAT and CDR2 FNYEAQ (reference sequence). CDR3 length: 15 residues. This chain's CDR3 is CASSLGVEAPGELFF. In nucleotides, the CDR3 is TGTGCTAGCAGCTTAGGCGTGGAGGCTCCCGGGGAGCTGTTTTTT.

The chain combines TRBV6-6 with TRBJ2-7; TRBD1 aligns across 8 bases. This CDR3 is built from 15 residues. Germline trimming cut 6 bases from V and 5 bases from J; bases unmatched to any gene: 12. Germline V gene data show CDR1 as MNHNY and CDR2 as SVGAGI (reference sequence). CDR3 nucleotide sequence: TGTGCCAGCAGCCAAGTCCACAGGGGGGTCCACGAGCAGTACTTC. It encodes CASSQVHRGVHEQYF.

The chain carries TRBV6-5 and TRBJ2-7, with D possibly matching TRBD1 (6 bases). CDR3 length equals 13 residues. The V and J ends lost 6 bases and 1 base respectively, with 10 bases between them. Germline loops: CDR1 MNHEY, CDR2 SVGAGI. The CDR3: CASRLGQSYEQYF. The CDR3 nucleotides are TGTGCCAGCAGACTCGGACAGTCCTACGAGCAGTACTTC.

The rearrangement links TRBV4-1 to TRBJ2-3; 7 bases fit TRBD2. This CDR3 contains 16 residues. Germline V gives CDR1 MGHRA, CDR2 YSYEKL. V was pared by 1 base and J by 0 bases, with 4 bases of the junction left unmatched. The CDR3 bases are TGCGCCAGCAGCCAAGTCCAGCGGGGAAGCACAGATACGCAGTATTTT. It is translated as CASSQVQRGSTDTQYF.

This clone was observed a few times. J is TRBJ1-2 and V is TRBV6-5; the D gene is possibly TRBD1 (5 bases). Trimming left V 2 bases short and J 4 bases short, with 14 bases between. Germline lookup yields CDR1 MNHEY and CDR2 SVGAGI. The CDR3 sequence is 15 residues long. CDR3 region: CASSYKWQGGYGYTF. The CDR3 bases are TGTGCCAGCAGTTACAAATGGCAGGGAGGCTATGGCTACACCTTC.

V gene TRBV2 combines with J gene TRBJ1-2; maybe TRBD1 (5 bases). Trimming removed 1 base from V and 5 bases from J, with 14 bases in between. The CDR3 totals 15 residues. The V gene's germline CDR1 is SNHLY and CDR2 FYNNEI. CDR3 bases: TGTGCCAGCAGTGAAGGCAGGGCTCTGGGATATGGCTACACCTTC. This gives the protein CASSEGRALGYGYTF.

The V and J genes are TRBV9 and TRBJ2-1, with TRBD2 matching over 8 bases. CDR3 length: 15 residues. Germline lookup yields CDR1 SGDLS and CDR2 YYNGEE. With V trimmed by 1 base and J by 6 bases, 6 bases remained unmatched. This chain's CDR3 is CASSVRGGDPNEQFF. CDR3 nucleotide sequence: TGTGCCAGCAGCGTACGGGGGGGTGACCCCAATGAGCAGTTCTTC. Supplemented by reference TRBV9 and TRBJ2-1, the full variable domain reads DSGVTQTPKHLITATGQRVTLRCSPRSGDLSVYWYQQSLDQGLQFLIQYYNGEERAKGNILERFSAQQFPDLHSELNLSSLELGDSALYFCASSVRGGDPNEQFFGPGTRLTVL.

Points on this clone: Mismatch with germline at one junction end may stem from a read error. CDR3 protein: CASSSRGNTGELFF. DNA for the CDR3: TGTGCTAGCAGCTCCAGGGGGAACACCGGGGAGCTGTTTTTT. This rearrangement joins TRBV7-7 to TRBJ2-2, with a weak D call TRBD1 (6 bases). The CDR3 length is 14 residues. Looked up from germline, CDR1 is SSHAT and CDR2 is FNYEAQ (reference sequence).

This sequence joins TRBV6-5 and TRBJ2-2; 9 bases map to TRBD1. This CDR3 comprises 15 residues. From germline, CDR1 is MNHEY and CDR2 SVGAGI. V lost 4 bases, J lost 2 bases, and 2 bases stayed unmatched. This chain's CDR3 is CASSWGQGNTGELFF. The CDR3 nucleotides are TGTGCCAGCAGTTGGGGACAGGGTAACACCGGGGAGCTGTTTTTT.

The chain is built from TRBV5-6 and TRBJ1-1; possibly TRBD1 for D (5 bases). Germline CDR1 and CDR2: SGHDT and YYEEEE. CDR3 size: 13 residues. V lost 7 bases, J lost 1 base, and 11 bases lay in between. This CDR3 reads CASGAPRNTEAFF. As DNA, the CDR3 is TGTGCCAGCGGGGCCCCAAGGAACACTGAAGCTTTCTTT.

A word on this clone: Germline is not matched at one junction end, which may reflect a read error. V and J are TRBV5-1 and TRBJ1-3, with unresolved D. This CDR3 contains 10 residues. CDR1 is SGHRS, CDR2 YFSETQ, per germline. For the CDR3, the DNA is TGCGCCAGCAGCTTGGCTCAGGAGGAGTTT. The encoded protein is CASSLAQEEF.

The chain carries TRBV4-1 and TRBJ2-1; 10 bases are a match to TRBD2. This CDR3 is 17 amino acids long. Germline V gene data show CDR1 as MGHRA and CDR2 as YSYEKL. V shed 4 bases, J shed 8 bases, and the junction held 14 bases outside the gene matches. The CDR3 loop reads CASSLRGSSGSLDEQFF. CDR3 DNA: TGCGCCAGCAGCCTCCGGGGGTCTAGCGGGAGTCTTGATGAGCAGTTCTTC.

This sequence joins TRBV30 and TRBJ1-1; 7 bases are shared with TRBD1. The junction had 4 bases not matched to a gene; V was cut back by 5 bases and J by 1 base. Germline loops: CDR1 GTSNPN, CDR2 SVGIG (reference sequence). CDR3 length: 13 amino acids. The CDR3 coding sequence is TGTGCCTGGGGGGGACAGTCGAACACTGAAGCTTTCTTT. Protein sequence: CAWGGQSNTEAFF.

This clone was recorded a few times. This chain connects TRBV5-4 to TRBJ2-3; possible D gene TRBD2, 7 bases. The V gene lost 4 bases and the J gene lost 1 base, with 16 bases spanning the gap. The CDR3 has 16 residues. The germline V gene encodes CDR1 SGHNT and CDR2 YYREEE (reference sequence). In DNA form, the CDR3 reads TGTGCCAGCAGCAGAACGGGGGGCTCTCGCACAGATACGCAGTATTTT. Its translation: CASSRTGGSRTDTQYF.